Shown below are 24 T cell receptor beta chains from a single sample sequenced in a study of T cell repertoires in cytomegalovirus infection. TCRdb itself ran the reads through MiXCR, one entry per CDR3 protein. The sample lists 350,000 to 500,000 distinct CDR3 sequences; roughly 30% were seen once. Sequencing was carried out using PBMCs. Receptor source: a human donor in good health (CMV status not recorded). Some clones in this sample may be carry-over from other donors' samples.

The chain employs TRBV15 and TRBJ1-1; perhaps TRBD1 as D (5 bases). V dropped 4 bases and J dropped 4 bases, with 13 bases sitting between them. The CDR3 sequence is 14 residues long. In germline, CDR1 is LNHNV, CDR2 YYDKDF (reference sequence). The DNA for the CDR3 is TGTGCCACCAGCAAGGCAGGGACCCCCACTGAAGCTTTCTTT. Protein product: CATSKAGTPTEAFF.

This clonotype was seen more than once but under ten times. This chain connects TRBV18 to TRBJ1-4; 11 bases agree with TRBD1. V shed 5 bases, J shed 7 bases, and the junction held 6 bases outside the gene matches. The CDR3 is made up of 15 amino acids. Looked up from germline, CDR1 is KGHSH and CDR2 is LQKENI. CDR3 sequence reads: CASSSGTGGTEKLFF. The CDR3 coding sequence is TGTGCCAGCTCAAGCGGGACAGGGGGAACTGAAAAACTGTTTTTT.

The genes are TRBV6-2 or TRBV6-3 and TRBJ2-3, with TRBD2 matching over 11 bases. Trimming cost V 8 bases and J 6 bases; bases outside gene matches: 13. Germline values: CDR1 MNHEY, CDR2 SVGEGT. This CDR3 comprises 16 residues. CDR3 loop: CASYGPGLADTDTQYF. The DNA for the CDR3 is TGTGCCAGCTATGGTCCGGGACTAGCGGATACGGATACGCAGTATTTT.

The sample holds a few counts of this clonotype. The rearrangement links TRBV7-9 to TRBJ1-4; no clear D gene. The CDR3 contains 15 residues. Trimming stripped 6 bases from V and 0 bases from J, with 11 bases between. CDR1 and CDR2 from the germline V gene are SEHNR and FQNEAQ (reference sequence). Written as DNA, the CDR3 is TGTGCCAGCAGTGGAGGGCGGACAACTAATGAAAAACTGTTTTTT. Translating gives CASSGGRTTNEKLFF. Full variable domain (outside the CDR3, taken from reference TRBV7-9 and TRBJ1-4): DTGVSQNPRHKITKRGQNVTFRCDPISEHNRLYWYRQTLGQGPEFLTYFQNEAQLEKSRLLSDRFSAERPKGSFSTLEIQRTEQGDSAMYLCASSGGRTTNEKLFFGSGTQLSVL.

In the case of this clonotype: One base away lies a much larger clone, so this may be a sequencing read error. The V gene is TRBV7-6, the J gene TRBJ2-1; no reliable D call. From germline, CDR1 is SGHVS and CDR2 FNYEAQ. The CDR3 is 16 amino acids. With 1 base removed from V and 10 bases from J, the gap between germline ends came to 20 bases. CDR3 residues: CASSLGDFGTVEEQFF. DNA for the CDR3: TGTGCCAGCAGCTTAGGTGACTTCGGAACTGTGGAGGAGCAGTTCTTC. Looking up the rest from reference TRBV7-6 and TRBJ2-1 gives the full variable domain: GAGVSQSPRYKVTKRGQDVALRCDPISGHVSLYWYRQALGQGPEFLTYFNYEAQQDKSGLPNDRFSAERPEGSISTLTIQRTEQRDSAMYRCASSLGDFGTVEEQFFGPGTRLTVL.

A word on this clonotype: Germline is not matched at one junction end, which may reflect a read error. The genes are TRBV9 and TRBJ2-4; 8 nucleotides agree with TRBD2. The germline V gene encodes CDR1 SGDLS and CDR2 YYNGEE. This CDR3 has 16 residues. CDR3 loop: CAISSGLELSKNIQYF. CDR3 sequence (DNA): TGTGCCATCAGCTCGGGACTAGAACTGTCGAAAAACATTCAGTACTTC. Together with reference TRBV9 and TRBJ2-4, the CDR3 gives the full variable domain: DSGVTQTPKHLITATGQRVTLRCSPRSGDLSVYWYQQSLDQGLQFLIQYYNGEERAKGNILERFSAQQFPDLHSELNLSSLELGDSALYFCAISSGLELSKNIQYFGAGTRLSVL.

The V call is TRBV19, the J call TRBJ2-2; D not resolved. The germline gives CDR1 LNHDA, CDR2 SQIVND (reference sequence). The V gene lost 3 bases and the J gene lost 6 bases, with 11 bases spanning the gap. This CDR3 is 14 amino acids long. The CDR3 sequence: CASSIRASSGELFF. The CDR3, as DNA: TGTGCCAGTAGTATCCGGGCCAGCTCCGGGGAGCTGTTTTTT.

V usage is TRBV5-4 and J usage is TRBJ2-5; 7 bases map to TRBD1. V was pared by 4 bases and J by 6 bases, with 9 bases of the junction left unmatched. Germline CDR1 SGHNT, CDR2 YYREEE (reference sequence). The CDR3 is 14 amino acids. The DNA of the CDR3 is TGTGCCAGCAGCAAAAACAGGGGAGCCAAGACCCAGTACTTC. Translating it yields CASSKNRGAKTQYF.

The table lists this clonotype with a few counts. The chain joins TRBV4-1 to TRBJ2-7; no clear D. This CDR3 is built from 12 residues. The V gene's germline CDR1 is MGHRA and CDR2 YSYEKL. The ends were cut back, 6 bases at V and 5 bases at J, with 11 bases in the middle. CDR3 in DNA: TGCGCCAGCAGTTCTGGATTCGACGAGCAGTACTTC. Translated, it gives CASSSGFDEQYF.

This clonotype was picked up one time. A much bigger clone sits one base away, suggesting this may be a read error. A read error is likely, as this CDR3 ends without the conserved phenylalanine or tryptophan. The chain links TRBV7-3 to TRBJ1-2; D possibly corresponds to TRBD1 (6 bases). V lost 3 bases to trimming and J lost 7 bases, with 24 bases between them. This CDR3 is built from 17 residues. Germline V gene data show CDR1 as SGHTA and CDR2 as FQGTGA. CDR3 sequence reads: CASSFARGGALGSGYTL. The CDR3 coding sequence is TGTGCCAGCAGCTTCGCCCGCGGGGGGGCCTTGGGGAGTGGCTACACCTTA.

CDR3 in DNA: TGTGCCAGCAGTTACAGGGGGTTCCGAGGGGGGAATGAAAAACTGTTTTTT. Its translation is CASSYRGFRGGNEKLFF. This chain joins TRBV6-8 and TRBJ1-4; D perhaps matches TRBD1 (6 bases). Trimming took off 2 bases at V and 5 bases at J, with 18 bases between the two ends. The germline gives CDR1 MNHGY, CDR2 SAAAGT. The CDR3 has 17 amino acids.

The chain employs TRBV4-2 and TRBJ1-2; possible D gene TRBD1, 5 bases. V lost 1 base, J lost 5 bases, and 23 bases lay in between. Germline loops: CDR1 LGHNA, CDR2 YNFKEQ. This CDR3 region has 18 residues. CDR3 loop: CASSQVNAGTRGIYGYTF. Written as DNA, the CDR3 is TGTGCCAGCAGCCAAGTGAATGCGGGGACCCGCGGCATTTATGGCTACACCTTC.

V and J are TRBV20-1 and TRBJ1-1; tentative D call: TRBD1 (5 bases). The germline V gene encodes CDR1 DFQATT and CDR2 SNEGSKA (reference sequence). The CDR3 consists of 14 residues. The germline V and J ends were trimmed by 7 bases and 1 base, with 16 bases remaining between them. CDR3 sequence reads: CSVEPGPRNTEAFF. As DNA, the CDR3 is TGCAGTGTCGAACCGGGACCGAGGAACACTGAAGCTTTCTTT.

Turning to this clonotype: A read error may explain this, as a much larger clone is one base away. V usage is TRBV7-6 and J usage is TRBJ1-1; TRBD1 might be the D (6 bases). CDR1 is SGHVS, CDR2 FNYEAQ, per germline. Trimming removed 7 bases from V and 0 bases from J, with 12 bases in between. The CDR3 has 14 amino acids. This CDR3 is CASNRDTLNTEAFF. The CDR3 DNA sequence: TGTGCCAGCAACCGGGACACTTTGAACACTGAAGCTTTCTTT.

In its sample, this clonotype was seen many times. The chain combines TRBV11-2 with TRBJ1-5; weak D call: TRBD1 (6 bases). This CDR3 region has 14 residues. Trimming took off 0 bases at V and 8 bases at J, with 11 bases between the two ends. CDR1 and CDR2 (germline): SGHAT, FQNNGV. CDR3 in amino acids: CASSLDRGSEPQHF. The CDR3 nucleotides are TGTGCCAGCAGCTTAGACAGGGGTTCCGAGCCCCAGCATTTT.

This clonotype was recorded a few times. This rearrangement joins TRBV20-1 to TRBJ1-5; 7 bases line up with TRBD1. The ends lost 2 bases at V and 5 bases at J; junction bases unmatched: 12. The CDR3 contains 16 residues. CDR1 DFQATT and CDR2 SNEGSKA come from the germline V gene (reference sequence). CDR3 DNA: TGCAGTGCTAGACGGGGGGGGGAGGGGGCATATCAGCCCCAGCATTTT. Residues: CSARRGGEGAYQPQHF.

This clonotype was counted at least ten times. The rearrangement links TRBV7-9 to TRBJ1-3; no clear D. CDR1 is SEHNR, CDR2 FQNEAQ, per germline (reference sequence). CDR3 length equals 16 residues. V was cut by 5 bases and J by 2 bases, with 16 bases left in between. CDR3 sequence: CASSPDGYRPGNTIYF. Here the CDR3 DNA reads TGTGCCAGCAGCCCAGACGGGTATCGTCCTGGAAACACCATATATTTT. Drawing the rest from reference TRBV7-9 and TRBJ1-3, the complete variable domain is DTGVSQNPRHKITKRGQNVTFRCDPISEHNRLYWYRQTLGQGPEFLTYFQNEAQLEKSRLLSDRFSAERPKGSFSTLEIQRTEQGDSAMYLCASSPDGYRPGNTIYFGEGSWLTVV.

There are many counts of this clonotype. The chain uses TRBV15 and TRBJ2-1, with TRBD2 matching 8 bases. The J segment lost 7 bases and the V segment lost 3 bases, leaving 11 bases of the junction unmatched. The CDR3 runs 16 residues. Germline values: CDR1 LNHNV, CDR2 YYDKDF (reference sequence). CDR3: CATSSPGGPAGNEQFF. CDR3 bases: TGTGCCACCAGCAGCCCGGGGGGGCCAGCTGGTAATGAGCAGTTCTTC.

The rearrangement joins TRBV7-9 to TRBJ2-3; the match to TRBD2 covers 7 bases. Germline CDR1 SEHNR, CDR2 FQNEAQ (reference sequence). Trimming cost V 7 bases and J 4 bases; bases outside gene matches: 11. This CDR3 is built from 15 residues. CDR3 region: CASNTPRGGPDTQYF. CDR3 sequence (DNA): TGTGCCAGCAACACCCCCCGGGGAGGGCCAGATACGCAGTATTTT.

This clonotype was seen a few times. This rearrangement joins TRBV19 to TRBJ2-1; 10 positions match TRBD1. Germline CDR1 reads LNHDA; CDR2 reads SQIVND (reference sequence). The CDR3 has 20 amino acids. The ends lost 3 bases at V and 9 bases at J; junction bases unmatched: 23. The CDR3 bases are TGTGCCAGTAGTATCCTCCCGGGACAGGGGTTCCCCGTCCGGCGCGGTGAGCAGTTCTTC. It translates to CASSILPGQGFPVRRGEQFF.

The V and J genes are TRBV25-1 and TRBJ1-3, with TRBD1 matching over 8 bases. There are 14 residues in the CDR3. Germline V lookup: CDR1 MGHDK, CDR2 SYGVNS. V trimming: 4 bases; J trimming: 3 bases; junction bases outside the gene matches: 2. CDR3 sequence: CASSGQGIGNTIYF. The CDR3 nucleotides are TGTGCCAGCAGTGGACAGGGGATTGGAAACACCATATATTTT.

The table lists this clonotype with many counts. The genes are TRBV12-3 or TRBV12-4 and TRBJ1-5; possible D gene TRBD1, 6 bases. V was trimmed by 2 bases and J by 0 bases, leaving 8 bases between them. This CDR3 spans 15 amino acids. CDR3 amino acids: CASSLSGDSNQPQHF. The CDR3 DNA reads TGTGCCAGCAGTTTATCAGGGGATAGCAATCAGCCCCAGCATTTT.

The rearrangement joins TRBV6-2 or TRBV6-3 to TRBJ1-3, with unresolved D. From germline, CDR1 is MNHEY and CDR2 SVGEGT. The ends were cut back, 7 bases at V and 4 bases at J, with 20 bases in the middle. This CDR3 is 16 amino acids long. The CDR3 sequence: CASTFEPLKTGNTIYF. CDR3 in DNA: TGTGCCAGCACCTTCGAGCCGCTGAAGACCGGAAACACCATATATTTT.

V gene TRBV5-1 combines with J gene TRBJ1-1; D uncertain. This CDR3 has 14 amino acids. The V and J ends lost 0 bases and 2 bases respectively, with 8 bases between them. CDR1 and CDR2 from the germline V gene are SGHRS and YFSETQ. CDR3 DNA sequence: TGCGCCAGCAGCTTGGCAACAGCCAACACTGAAGCTTTCTTT. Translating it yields CASSLATANTEAFF.